The present T cell receptor beta chain was sequenced within a study of cytomegalovirus exposure and HLA in healthy donors. Overall study context: As released early, the data held 65 million to 90 million unique TCRs from HLA-typed donors.

Study-wide points: According to the study, 160 or so TCR beta chains were cytomegalovirus-associated.

Comment on this clone: Its target is not known.

The PCR employed 60 Vbeta primers together with 13 Jbeta primers. Profiled with immunoSEQ multiplex PCR; TCRdb holds only in-frame clones, not every one. This table holds 180,000 or so clones, around 76% found once. The V gene's germline CDR1 is MDHEN and CDR2 SYDVKM. This CDR3 region has 15 residues. The trim removed 6 bases at V and 9 bases at J, leaving 12 bases unmatched. The TCR originated in a man aged 35 to 55 in good health and CMV-seronegative. The chain couples TRBV28 to TRBJ2-1; the match to TRBD2 covers 9 bases. The source material was PBMCs. DNA for the CDR3: TGTGCCAGCAGGCCCGCGGGGGGGAGCCGGACTGAGCAGTTCTTC. Translation: CASRPAGGSRTEQFF.